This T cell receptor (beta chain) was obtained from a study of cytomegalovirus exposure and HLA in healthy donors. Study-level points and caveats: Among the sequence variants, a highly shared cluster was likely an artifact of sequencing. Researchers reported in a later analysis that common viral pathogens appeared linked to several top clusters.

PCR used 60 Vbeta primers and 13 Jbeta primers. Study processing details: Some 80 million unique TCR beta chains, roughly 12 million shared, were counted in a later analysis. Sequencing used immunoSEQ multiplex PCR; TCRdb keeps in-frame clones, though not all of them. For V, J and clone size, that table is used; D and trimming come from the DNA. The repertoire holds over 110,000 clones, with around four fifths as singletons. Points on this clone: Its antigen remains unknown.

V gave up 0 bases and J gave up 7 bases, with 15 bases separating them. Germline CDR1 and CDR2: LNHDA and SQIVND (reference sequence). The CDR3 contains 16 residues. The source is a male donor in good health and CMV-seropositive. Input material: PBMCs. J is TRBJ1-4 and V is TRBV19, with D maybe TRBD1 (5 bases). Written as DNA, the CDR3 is TGTGCCAGTAGTATAGATCAGGGACTTCCTGGTGAAAAACTGTTTTTT. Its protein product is CASSIDQGLPGEKLFF.